A single sample gave rise to the 7 T cell receptor beta chains below, sequenced in a study of T cell responses to AZD1222 COVID-19 vaccine. Assay used: immunoSEQ multiplex PCR; TCRdb lists only in-frame clones, some missing. The sample consists of about 100,000 clones, 80% to 95% of them appearing once. The sample in question was peripheral blood, obtained on day 0 of AZD1222 vaccination. Receptors were obtained from an adult in good health.

The rearrangement uses TRBV21-1 and TRBJ1-6; the table's TRBD1 call for D was not verified on the DNA. TRBV21-1 is a known pseudogene. This CDR3 contains 19 residues. The CDR3 region is CASSSGIEETGAFGSPLHF. The CDR3 DNA reads as TGTGCCAGCAGCTCCGGGATCGAGGAGACAGGGGCTTTCGGATCACCCCTCCACTTT.

The chain is built from TRBV12-3 or TRBV12-4 and TRBJ1-2; TRBD1 matches 8 bases. This CDR3 is 11 amino acids long. Trimming cost V 7 bases and J 6 bases; bases outside gene matches: 1. The CDR3 DNA reads TGTGCCAGCACAGGGGGCGATGGCTACACCTTC. Translation: CASTGGDGYTF.

The chain's CDR3 is CASSVEGRPDQPQHF. CDR3 bases: TGTGCCAGCAGCGTAGAGGGCAGACCCGATCAGCCCCAGCATTTT. V is TRBV9 and J is TRBJ1-5; D remains ambiguous. The germline V and J ends were trimmed by 0 bases and 5 bases, with 12 bases remaining between them. This CDR3 has 15 amino acids. Germline CDR1 and CDR2: SGDLS and YYNGEE.

The rearrangement links TRBV4-2 to TRBJ2-7, with 8 positions matching TRBD2. Germline CDR1 and CDR2: LGHNA and YNFKEQ. The trim removed 0 bases at V and 6 bases at J, leaving 7 bases unmatched. The CDR3 runs to 15 residues. The CDR3 DNA reads TGTGCCAGCAGCCAAGACCGGGGGGGCATGAGCGAGCAGTACTTC. Protein sequence: CASSQDRGGMSEQYF.

Notes on this clone: The same CDR3 arises from other DNA sequences in this sample as well. The genes are TRBV27 and TRBJ2-7, with D hard to call. The CDR3 spans 15 residues. CDR1 and CDR2 from the germline V gene are MNHEY and SMNVEV (reference sequence). Trimming stripped 5 bases from V and 0 bases from J, with 14 bases between. Written as DNA, the CDR3 is TGTGCCAGCAGTCCCAAGACACATACCTCCTACGAGCAGTACTTC. Residues: CASSPKTHTSYEQYF.

To note about this clone: Distinct nucleotide sequences in the sample also encode this CDR3. The chain recombines TRBV9 with TRBJ2-7; perhaps TRBD2 as D (5 bases). This CDR3 has 14 residues. Trimming took off 0 bases at V and 0 bases at J, with 7 bases between the two ends. Germline V gene lookup returns CDR1 SGDLS and CDR2 YYNGEE. In nucleotides, the CDR3 is TGTGCCAGCAGCGTAGGAGGGAGCTCCTACGAGCAGTACTTC. It is translated as CASSVGGSSYEQYF.

This clone occurred once. This chain uses TRBV28 with TRBJ2-5; tentative D call: TRBD2 (6 bases). The CDR3 is 13 amino acids. Germline CDR1 and CDR2: MDHEN and SYDVKM. V lost 7 bases and J lost 6, with 15 bases in between. The DNA of the CDR3 is TGTGCCAGCACCTCAGGAGCGGGCAAGACCCAGTACTTC. This sequence encodes CASTSGAGKTQYF.